This T cell receptor (beta chain) was captured by sequencing in a study of blood T cells in healthy people across ages (dated by TCRdb to between 2015 and 2017). The study in broad terms: In model experiments, template switching captured roughly one uniquely barcoded TCR beta cDNA molecule for every two T cells. The donors were split into four age groups: young (average around 15 years), middle-aged (more than 35), aged (approximately 60) and long-lived (over 80). Donors of different ages were randomly distributed across sequencing lanes to avoid experimental bias. To track age-related changes in TCR beta repertoire diversity, the study relied on deep sequencing normalized with unique cDNA molecular identifiers. Using the same blood draw, the study looked at two additional independent replicas of 1 million unique cDNA reads for two donors, one aged 18 to 30 and the other aged 80 or older. Overall study outcomes, separate from this receptor: Because donor CMV infection status was unknown, age-related changes in expanded clonotypes were potentially confounded. Conclusive comparison of naive and antigen-experienced compartments was prevented by the profiling of bulk unsorted PBMCs. The long-lived group showed more naive CD4+ T cells, fewer expanded clones and increased TCR diversity than the aged group, suggesting age selection. Estimates of total diversity from one million sequenced T cells were regarded as lower bounds and underestimates. There was a strong correlation between observed TCR beta diversity and the percentage of naive T cells measured by flow cytometry. Observed TCR beta diversity per million T cells fell roughly linearly with age, and a significant reduction was already apparent by age around 40.

The germline V gene encodes CDR1 LNHDA and CDR2 SQIVND (reference sequence). The germline V end is reduced by 5 bases and the J end by 2 bases; junction bases left unmatched: 14. The CDR3 runs 17 amino acids, cysteine and phenylalanine included. CDR3 DNA only is kept here, 51 bases in frame from base 1. Donors were under 40 systemically healthy Caucasian individuals from Russia aged roughly 6 to 95 years. Each donor gave about 10 milliliters of peripheral blood, drawn into EDTA-treated Vacutainer tubes. PBMCs were isolated by Ficoll-Paque density-gradient centrifugation, with at least 7 million obtained per sample. Total RNA, at least 6 micrograms per sample, was extracted from PBMCs with Trizol reagent. The percentages of naive CD45RAhigh/CD27high T cells were determined by flow cytometry on a PBMC aliquot from every donor. The library was generated by 5' RACE. The instrument was an Illumina HiSeq 2500. A second PCR of roughly 7 to 11 cycles was run with a J-beta primer mix and a sample-barcoded 5' primer. A unique molecular identifier was introduced onto each TCR beta cDNA molecule by a template-switch 5' adaptor carrying 12 random nucleotides. At least 3 million CDR3-containing paired-end reads were obtained from each sample. First-strand cDNA was synthesized from all RNA with the Mint cDNA synthesis kit, primed by a TRBC-specific oligonucleotide. After uracil-DNA glycosylase treatment, a first 18-cycle PCR used universal primers M1SS and BC2_uni_R on all cDNA. The authors processed their data as follows. For normalization, 1 million high-quality reads, each with a distinct molecular identifier, were randomly selected from each sample. Instead of being binned into consensus sequences, reads with shared molecular identifiers were discarded. MiTCR, with a Q25 quality threshold and the strictest error-elimination algorithm, was used for CDR3 identification, clonotype clustering and error correction. Lower-bound total TCR beta diversity was estimated with a nonparametric unseen species model using Euler transformation. The public reads were reprocessed in TCRdb via fastp at Q25 and MiXCR, keeping in-frame beta chains. Each entry merges the rows of one CDR3 protein and shows their most common DNA and genes. TCRdb, not the authors, supplied the V and J calls. Within this sample are more than 500,000 distinct CDR3 sequences, with 25% to 30% of them counted one time only. About a fifth of the sample rests with the top ten.

About this clonotype itself: Its binding antigen is unknown. No qualities accompany the bases; no much larger clone lies one base away.

The clonotype originates from a woman in her 70s in good health. The chain couples TRBV19 to TRBJ1-2; 7 junctional bases match TRBD1. Sequencing was performed on blood. DNA sequence: TGTGCCAGTAGTTACAGACAGGGAAGCTACATAAACTATGGCTACACCTTC. Its protein reads: CASSYRQGSYINYGYTF.